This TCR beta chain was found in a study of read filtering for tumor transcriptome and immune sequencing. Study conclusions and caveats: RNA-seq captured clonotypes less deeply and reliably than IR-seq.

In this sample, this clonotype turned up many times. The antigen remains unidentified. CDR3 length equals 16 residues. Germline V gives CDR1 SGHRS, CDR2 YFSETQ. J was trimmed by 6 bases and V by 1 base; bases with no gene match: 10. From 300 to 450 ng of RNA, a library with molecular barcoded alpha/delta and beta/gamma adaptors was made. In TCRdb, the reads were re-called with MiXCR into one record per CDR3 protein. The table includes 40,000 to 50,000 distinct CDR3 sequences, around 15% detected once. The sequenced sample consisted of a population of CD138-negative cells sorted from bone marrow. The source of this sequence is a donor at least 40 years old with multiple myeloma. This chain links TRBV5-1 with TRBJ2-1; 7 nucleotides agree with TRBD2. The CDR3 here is CASSLLAVGVSNEQFF. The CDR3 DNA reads TGCGCCAGCAGCTTGCTAGCGGTCGGCGTCTCCAATGAGCAGTTCTTC. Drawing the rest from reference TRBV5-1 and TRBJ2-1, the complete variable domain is KAGVTQTPRYLIKTRGQQVTLSCSPISGHRSVSWYQQTPGQGLQFLFEYFSETQRNKGNFPGRFSGRQFSNSRSEMNVSTLELGDSALYLCASSLLAVGVSNEQFFGPGTRLTVL.